Reported below is one TCR beta chain. What it recognizes is unknown. V lost 6 bases and J 8 bases, leaving 23 bases between the germline ends. Germline CDR1 is MNHNY and CDR2 is SVGAGI (reference sequence). The CDR3 is 16 residues long. The sample comes from a study of cytomegalovirus exposure and HLA in healthy donors. Overall study context: Within the Caucasian-associated ancestry cluster were more than 75% of the approximately 370 genotyped donors.

Broader study findings: In a later analysis, at a false discovery rate of 0.05, 15,000 to 20,000 TCR beta sequences matched HLA alleles. Immune exposure information available was restricted to CMV serostatus.

Use of 60 Vbeta and 13 Jbeta primers characterized the PCR. Measured with immunoSEQ multiplex PCR; TCRdb has only the in-frame clones, and not every one. The sample has hundreds of thousands of clones; roughly 84% are singletons. Material: PBMCs. This clonotype was sampled from a girl under 18 in good health and CMV-seronegative. The J gene is TRBJ2-1, the V gene TRBV6-6; TRBD1 might be the D (6 bases). The CDR3 spells CASSVGTYSWSDEQFF. The DNA of the CDR3 is TGTGCCAGCAGCGTAGGGACATACTCATGGAGCGATGAGCAGTTCTTC.